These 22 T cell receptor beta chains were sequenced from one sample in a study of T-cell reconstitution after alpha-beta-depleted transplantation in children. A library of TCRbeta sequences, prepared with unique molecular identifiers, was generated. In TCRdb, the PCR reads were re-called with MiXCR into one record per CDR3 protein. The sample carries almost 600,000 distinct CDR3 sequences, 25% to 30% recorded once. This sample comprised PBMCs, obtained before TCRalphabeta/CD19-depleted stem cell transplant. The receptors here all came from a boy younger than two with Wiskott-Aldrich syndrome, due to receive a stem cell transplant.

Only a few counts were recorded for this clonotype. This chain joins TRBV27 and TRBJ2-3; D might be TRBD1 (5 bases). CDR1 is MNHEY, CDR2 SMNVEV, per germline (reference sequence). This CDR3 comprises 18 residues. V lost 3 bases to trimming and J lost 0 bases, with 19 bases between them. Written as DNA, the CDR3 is TGTGCCAGCAGTTTTCGGGTTAAGAGACAGAGTAGCACAGATACGCAGTATTTT. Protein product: CASSFRVKRQSSTDTQYF.

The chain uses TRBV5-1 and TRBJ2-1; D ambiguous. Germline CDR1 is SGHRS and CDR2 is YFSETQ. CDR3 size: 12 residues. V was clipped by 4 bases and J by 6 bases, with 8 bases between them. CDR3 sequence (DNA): TGCGCCAGCAGCCGTGACCTCAATGAGCAGTTCTTC. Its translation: CASSRDLNEQFF.

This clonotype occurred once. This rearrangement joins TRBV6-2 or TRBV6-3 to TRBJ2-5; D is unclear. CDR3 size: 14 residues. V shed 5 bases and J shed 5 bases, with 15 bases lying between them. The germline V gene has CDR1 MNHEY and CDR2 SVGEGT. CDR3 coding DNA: TGTGCCAGCAGTCGGGCCCGGCCTGGGGAGACCCAGTACTTC. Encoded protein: CASSRARPGETQYF.

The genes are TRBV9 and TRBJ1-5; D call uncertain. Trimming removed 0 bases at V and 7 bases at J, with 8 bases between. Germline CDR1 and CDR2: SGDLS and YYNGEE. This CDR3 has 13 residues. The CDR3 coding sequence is TGTGCCAGCAGCGTAGGCTACACCCAGCCCCAGCATTTT. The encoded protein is CASSVGYTQPQHF.

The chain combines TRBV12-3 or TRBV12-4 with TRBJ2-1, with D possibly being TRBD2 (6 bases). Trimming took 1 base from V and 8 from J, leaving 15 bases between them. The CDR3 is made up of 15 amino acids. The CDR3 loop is CASSLGDSWGDEQFF. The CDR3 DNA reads TGTGCCAGCAGTTTAGGAGACTCCTGGGGGGATGAGCAGTTCTTC.

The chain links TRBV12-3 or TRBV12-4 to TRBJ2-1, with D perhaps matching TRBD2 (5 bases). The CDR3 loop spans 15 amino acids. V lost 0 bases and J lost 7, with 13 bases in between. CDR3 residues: CASSLAVGRGNEQFF. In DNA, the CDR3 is TGTGCCAGCAGTTTAGCTGTCGGACGGGGAAATGAGCAGTTCTTC.

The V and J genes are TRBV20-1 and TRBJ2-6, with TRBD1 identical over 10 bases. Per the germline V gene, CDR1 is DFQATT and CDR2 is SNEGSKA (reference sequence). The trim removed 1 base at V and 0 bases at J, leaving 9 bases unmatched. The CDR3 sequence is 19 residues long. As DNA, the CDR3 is TGCAGTGCTAGAGTAAAAGGTGGGACAGGGGCCTCTGGGGCCAACGTCCTGACTTTC. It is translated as CSARVKGGTGASGANVLTF.

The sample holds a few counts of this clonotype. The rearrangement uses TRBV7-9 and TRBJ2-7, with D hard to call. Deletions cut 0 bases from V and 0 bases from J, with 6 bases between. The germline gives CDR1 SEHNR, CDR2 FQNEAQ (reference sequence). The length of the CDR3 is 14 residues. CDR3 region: CASSLALVSYEQYF. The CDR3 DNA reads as TGTGCCAGCAGCTTAGCATTAGTCTCCTACGAGCAGTACTTC.

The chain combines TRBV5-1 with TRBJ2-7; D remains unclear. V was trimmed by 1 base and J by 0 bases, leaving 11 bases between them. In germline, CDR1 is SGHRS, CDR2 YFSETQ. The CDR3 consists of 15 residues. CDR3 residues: CASSLYQPRSYEQYF. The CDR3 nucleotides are TGCGCCAGCAGCTTGTATCAACCCCGCTCCTACGAGCAGTACTTC.

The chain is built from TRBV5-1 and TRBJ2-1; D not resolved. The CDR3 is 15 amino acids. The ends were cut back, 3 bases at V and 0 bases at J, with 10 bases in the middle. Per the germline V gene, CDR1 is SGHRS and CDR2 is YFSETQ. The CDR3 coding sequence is TGCGCCAGCAGCTCGCGATCGAGCTCCTACAATGAGCAGTTCTTC. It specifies CASSSRSSSYNEQFF.

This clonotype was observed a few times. The CDR3 coding sequence is TGTGCCAGCAGTTCACGTAGGGGGGGCTCTGGAAACACCATATATTTT. It codes for CASSSRRGGSGNTIYF. The gene calls are TRBV6-5 and TRBJ1-3, with D perhaps TRBD1 (6 bases). Germline loops: CDR1 MNHEY, CDR2 SVGAGI. The CDR3 extends over 16 amino acids. V dropped 4 bases and J dropped 0 bases, with 13 bases sitting between them.

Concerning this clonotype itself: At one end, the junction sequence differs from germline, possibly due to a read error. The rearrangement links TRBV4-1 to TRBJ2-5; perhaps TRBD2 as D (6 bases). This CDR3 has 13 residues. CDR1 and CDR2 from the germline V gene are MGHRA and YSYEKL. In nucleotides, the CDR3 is TGCGCCAGCAGCCAAATATACCGGGAGAGGATCCTTTTC. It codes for CASSQIYRERILF.

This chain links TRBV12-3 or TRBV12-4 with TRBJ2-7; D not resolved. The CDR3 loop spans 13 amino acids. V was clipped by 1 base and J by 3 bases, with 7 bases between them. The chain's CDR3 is CASSLECRYEQYF. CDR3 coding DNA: TGTGCCAGCAGTTTAGAGTGTCGCTACGAGCAGTACTTC.

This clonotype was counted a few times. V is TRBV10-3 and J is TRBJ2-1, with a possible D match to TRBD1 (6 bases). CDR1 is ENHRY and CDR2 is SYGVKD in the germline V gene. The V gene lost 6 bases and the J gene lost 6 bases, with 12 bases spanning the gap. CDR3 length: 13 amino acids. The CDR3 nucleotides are TGTGCCATCAGGATGACAGGCTCCAATGAGCAGTTCTTC. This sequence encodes CAIRMTGSNEQFF.

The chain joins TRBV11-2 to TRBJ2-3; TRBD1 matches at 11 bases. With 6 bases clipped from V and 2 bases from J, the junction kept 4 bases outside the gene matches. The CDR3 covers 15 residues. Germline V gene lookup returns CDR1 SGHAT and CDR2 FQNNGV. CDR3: CASRRTGGITDTQYF. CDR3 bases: TGTGCCAGCAGACGGACAGGGGGCATCACAGATACGCAGTATTTT.

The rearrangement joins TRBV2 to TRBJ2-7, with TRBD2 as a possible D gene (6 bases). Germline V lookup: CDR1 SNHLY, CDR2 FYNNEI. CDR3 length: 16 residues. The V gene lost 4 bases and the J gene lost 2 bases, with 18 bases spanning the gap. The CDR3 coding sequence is TGTGCCAGCAGTGTCCCTAGCGTCAGAGAAGCCTACGAGCAGTACTTC. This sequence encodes CASSVPSVREAYEQYF.

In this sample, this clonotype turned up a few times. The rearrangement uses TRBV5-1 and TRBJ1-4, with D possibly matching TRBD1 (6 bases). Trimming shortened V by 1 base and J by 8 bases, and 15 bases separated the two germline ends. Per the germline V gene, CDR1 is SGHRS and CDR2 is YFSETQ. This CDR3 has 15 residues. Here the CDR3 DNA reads TGCGCCAGCAGCTTGAGGGGGGACTCATCAGAAAAACTGTTTTTT. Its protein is CASSLRGDSSEKLFF.

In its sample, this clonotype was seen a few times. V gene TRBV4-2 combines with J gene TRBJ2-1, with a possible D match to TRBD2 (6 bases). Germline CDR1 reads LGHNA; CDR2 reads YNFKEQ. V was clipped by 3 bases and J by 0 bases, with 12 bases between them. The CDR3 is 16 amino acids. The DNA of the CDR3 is TGTGCCAGCAGCCAGAGGGCGGGGAGCTCCTACAATGAGCAGTTCTTC. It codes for CASSQRAGSSYNEQFF.

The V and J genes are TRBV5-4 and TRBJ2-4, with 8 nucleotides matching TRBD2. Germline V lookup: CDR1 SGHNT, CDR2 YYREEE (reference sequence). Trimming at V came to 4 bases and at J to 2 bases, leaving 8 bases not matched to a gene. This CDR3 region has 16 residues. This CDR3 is CASSPKREMSKNIQYF. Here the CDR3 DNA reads TGTGCCAGCAGCCCCAAGCGGGAGATGTCCAAAAACATTCAGTACTTC.

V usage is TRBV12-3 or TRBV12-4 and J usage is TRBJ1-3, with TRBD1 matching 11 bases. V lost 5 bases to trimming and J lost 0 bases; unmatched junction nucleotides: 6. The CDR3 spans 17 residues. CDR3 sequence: CASSPWTGGFSGNTIYF. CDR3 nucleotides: TGTGCCAGCAGTCCGTGGACAGGGGGCTTCTCTGGAAACACCATATATTTT.

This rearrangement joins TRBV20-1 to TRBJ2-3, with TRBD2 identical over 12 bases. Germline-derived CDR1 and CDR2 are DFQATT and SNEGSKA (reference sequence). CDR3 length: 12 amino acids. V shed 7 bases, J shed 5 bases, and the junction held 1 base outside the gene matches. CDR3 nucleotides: TGCAGTGGACTAGCGGGAGAAGATACGCAGTATTTT. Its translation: CSGLAGEDTQYF.

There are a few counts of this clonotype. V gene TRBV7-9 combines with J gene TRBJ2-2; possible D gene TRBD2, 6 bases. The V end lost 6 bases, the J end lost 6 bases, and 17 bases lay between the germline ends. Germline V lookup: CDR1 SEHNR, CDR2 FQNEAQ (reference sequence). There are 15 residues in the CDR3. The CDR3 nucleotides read TGTGCCAGCAGACCTTACCTCCCGGGAGCCGGGGAGCTGTTTTTT. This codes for CASRPYLPGAGELFF.